Following are 23 T cell receptor beta chains from one sample sequenced in a study of human T cells and chemical hapten exposure. Noted time point: patch test 1, 2 weeks after DPC sensitization. Treatment of the sample: therapeutic diphenylcyclopropenone sensitization with weekly scalp DPC. Researchers extracted total RNA from unfractionated whole blood. TCRdb ran MiXCR on the RACE reads and lists one entry per CDR3 protein. The repertoire holds more than 30,000 distinct CDR3 sequences, with roughly 6.4% as singletons. The sample here was whole blood, taken in connection with sensitization to the hapten diphenylcyclopropenone (DPC). The receptors stem from a woman in her 30s with alopecia areata. Some clones in this sample may be carry-over from other donors' samples.

V usage is TRBV28 and J usage is TRBJ2-6; D may be TRBD2 (6 bases). V was pared by 4 bases and J by 5 bases, with 21 bases between. The CDR3 extends over 18 amino acids. Germline values: CDR1 MDHEN, CDR2 SYDVKM. The CDR3, as DNA: TGTGCCAGCAGTTCTATACGGGGGTGGGCCTGGCGGGCCAACGTCCTGACTTTC. This sequence encodes CASSSIRGWAWRANVLTF.

This clonotype appeared many times. The chain has TRBV5-4 and TRBJ2-7, with 10 bases that match TRBD2. V lost 0 bases and J lost 7; bases outside the gene matches: 7. This CDR3 region has 15 residues. Germline V gene sequence: CDR1 SGHNT, CDR2 YYREEE (reference sequence). CDR3 region: CASSLVLAGAREQYF. Written as DNA, the CDR3 is TGTGCCAGCAGCTTGGTTCTAGCGGGGGCCAGGGAGCAGTACTTC.

This clonotype was observed a handful of times. The chain carries TRBV3-1 and TRBJ2-7, with D maybe TRBD2 (5 bases). The germline CDR1 and CDR2 sequences are LGHDT and YNNKEL (reference sequence). This CDR3 is built from 14 residues. The V end lost 1 base, the J end lost 1 base, and 8 bases lay between the germline ends. CDR3 bases: TGTGCCAGCAGCCAAGCCCGAGGGTCCTACGAGCAGTACTTC. Translating gives CASSQARGSYEQYF.

This clonotype was seen a handful of times. The chain is built from TRBV7-2 and TRBJ1-1; no reliable D call. Germline CDR1 and CDR2: SGHTA and FQGNSA. The CDR3 runs to 12 residues. The ends were cut back, 2 bases at V and 5 bases at J, with 6 bases in the middle. CDR3 DNA: TGTGCCAGCAGCTTAAAAAGGACTGAAGCTTTCTTT. It is translated as CASSLKRTEAFF.

This chain joins TRBV29-1 and TRBJ2-5, with 8 bases that match TRBD1. The CDR3 sequence is 12 residues long. Unmatched junction bases numbered 4, after V lost 8 bases and J lost 2 bases. Per the germline V gene, CDR1 is SQVTM and CDR2 is ANQGSEA. CDR3 in DNA: TGCAGCTTGCGGACAGGGCAAGAGACCCAGTACTTC. Protein: CSLRTGQETQYF.

This clonotype has ten or more counts. The chain uses TRBV27 and TRBJ2-3; D gene uncertain. The V gene lost 6 bases and the J gene lost 4 bases, with 8 bases spanning the gap. The germline CDR1 and CDR2 sequences are MNHEY and SMNVEV (reference sequence). This CDR3 region has 12 residues. In nucleotides, the CDR3 is TGTGCCAGCAGAGGGTTACCAGATACGCAGTATTTT. Protein product: CASRGLPDTQYF.

This clonotype was observed at least ten times. V is TRBV4-2 and J is TRBJ2-1; D perhaps matches TRBD2 (6 bases). Germline lookup yields CDR1 LGHNA and CDR2 YNFKEQ. The CDR3 covers 16 residues. V lost 1 base and J 5 bases, leaving 15 bases between the germline ends. Here the CDR3 reads CASSQAIGTGHNEQFF. DNA of the CDR3: TGTGCCAGCAGCCAAGCGATTGGGACTGGACACAATGAGCAGTTCTTC.

J is TRBJ2-3 and V is TRBV5-4, with TRBD2 matching over 10 bases. This CDR3 comprises 15 residues. V was pared by 2 bases and J by 5 bases, with 5 bases of the junction left unmatched. Germline values: CDR1 SGHNT, CDR2 YYREEE (reference sequence). The CDR3 DNA sequence: TGTGCCAGCAGCTTTAGCGGGGGGCAAGGAGATACGCAGTATTTT. Its protein is CASSFSGGQGDTQYF.

V is TRBV5-1 and J is TRBJ2-7; weak D call: TRBD1 (6 bases). CDR1 SGHRS and CDR2 YFSETQ come from the germline V gene. The CDR3 length is 14 residues. Trimming took 5 bases from V and 0 from J, leaving 12 bases between them. Here the CDR3 reads CASSLDRRSYEQYF. The CDR3 DNA reads TGCGCCAGCAGTCTAGACAGGCGCTCCTACGAGCAGTACTTC.

This clonotype was counted a few times. The chain uses TRBV6-5 and TRBJ1-4; D uncertain. CDR1 MNHEY and CDR2 SVGAGI come from the germline V gene. The CDR3 totals 17 residues. V was clipped by 4 bases and J by 2 bases, with 17 bases between them. CDR3: CASSFPVKAATNEKLFF. In DNA form, the CDR3 reads TGTGCCAGCAGTTTCCCGGTGAAGGCAGCTACTAATGAAAAACTGTTTTTT.

This clonotype was found many times. J is TRBJ1-1 and V is TRBV14, with D unclear. Trimming pared 4 bases from V and 10 bases from J, leaving 16 bases between. Germline lookup yields CDR1 SGHDN and CDR2 FVKESK. This CDR3 has 13 residues. CDR3 in DNA: TGTGCCAGCAGCCCTCGCGTAGGGCGTGGAGCTTTCTTT. Its translation is CASSPRVGRGAFF.

The chain joins TRBV13 to TRBJ1-1; D unclear. Per germline, CDR1 PRHDT and CDR2 FYEKMQ (reference sequence). The V and J ends lost 0 bases and 1 base respectively, with 9 bases between them. CDR3 length equals 15 residues. CDR3 DNA sequence: TGTGCCAGCAGCTTAGGGGCGGGTAGGAACACTGAAGCTTTCTTT. Translation: CASSLGAGRNTEAFF.

This clonotype was picked up a small number of times. The chain employs TRBV12-3 or TRBV12-4 and TRBJ1-2, with 11 bases fitting TRBD1. V shed 8 bases and J 4 bases; nucleotides not matched to a gene: 6. The CDR3 has 14 residues. CDR3 in DNA: TGTGCCAGCGGACAGGGGGCGACTCTCTATGGCTACACCTTC. Translated, it gives CASGQGATLYGYTF.

This clonotype was counted ten times or more. The V gene is TRBV20-1, the J gene TRBJ1-4; 8 bases match TRBD1. The germline V gene encodes CDR1 DFQATT and CDR2 SNEGSKA (reference sequence). V was pared by 3 bases and J by 5 bases, with 14 bases of the junction left unmatched. CDR3 length equals 17 residues. The CDR3, as DNA: TGCAGTGCTAGCCCGAATTTTCACAGGGGGATAAATGAAAAACTGTTTTTT. This codes for CSASPNFHRGINEKLFF.

This clonotype occurred many times. The chain recombines TRBV6-2 or TRBV6-3 with TRBJ1-1; weak D call: TRBD1 (5 bases). Trimming cost V 4 bases and J 2 bases, with 11 bases left between them. This CDR3 is built from 14 residues. Germline CDR1 MNHEY, CDR2 SVGEGT. The CDR3, as DNA: TGTGCCAGCAGTTTAAAAAGGGACAACACTGAAGCTTTCTTT. Protein: CASSLKRDNTEAFF.

This clonotype has a handful of counts. The chain recombines TRBV6-2 or TRBV6-3 with TRBJ2-1, with D unresolved. Trimming stripped 2 bases from V and 10 bases from J, with 6 bases between. CDR3 length: 11 amino acids. CDR1 is MNHEY and CDR2 is SVGEGT in the germline V gene. The CDR3 nucleotides are TGTGCCAGCAGTTACCTAGGGGAGCAGTTCTTC. Amino acid sequence: CASSYLGEQFF.

Note on this clonotype: At one of its ends the junction is not consistent with the germline gene, which may arise from a read error. The CDR3 DNA reads as TGCGCCAGCAGCCAAGTTGGGCAGCTCGAGCAGTACTTC. Translating gives CASSQVGQLEQYF. V and J are TRBV4-2 and TRBJ2-7, with D hard to call. CDR3 length: 13 amino acids. CDR1 LGHNA and CDR2 YNFKEQ come from the germline V gene.

This clonotype was seen only a few times. The rearrangement links TRBV28 to TRBJ2-3; TRBD2 matches at 11 bases. The CDR3 runs to 15 residues. Per germline, CDR1 MDHEN and CDR2 SYDVKM. V shed 6 bases and J 4 bases; nucleotides not matched to a gene: 6. The CDR3 reads CASRILAGGPDTQYF. The CDR3 coding sequence is TGTGCCAGCAGAATATTAGCGGGGGGGCCAGATACGCAGTATTTT.

The V call is TRBV5-6, the J call TRBJ1-1; 11 nucleotides align to TRBD1. Unmatched junction bases numbered 9, after V lost 7 bases and J lost 4 bases. CDR1 is SGHDT, CDR2 YYEEEE, per germline. The CDR3 consists of 15 residues. As DNA, the CDR3 is TGTGCCAGCTTTTGGGACAGGGGGTTTGGCACTGAAGCTTTCTTT. Translation gives CASFWDRGFGTEAFF.

This clonotype occurred many times. V and J are TRBV7-2 and TRBJ1-2; D gene unclear. The CDR3 runs to 14 residues. Germline CDR1 is SGHTA and CDR2 is FQGNSA. The V end was cut by 2 bases, the J end by 7 bases, with 14 bases between. The CDR3: CASSLRSAGSGYTF. The CDR3 DNA reads TGTGCCAGCAGCTTACGGTCAGCGGGAAGTGGCTACACCTTC.

The rearrangement uses TRBV30 and TRBJ2-5; D is possibly TRBD2 (7 bases). Germline V gives CDR1 GTSNPN, CDR2 SVGIG (reference sequence). Trimming left V 0 bases short and J 5 bases short, with 10 bases between. CDR3 length: 13 residues. The CDR3 protein is CAWSVGGGETQYF. CDR3 bases: TGTGCCTGGAGTGTAGGGGGGGGGGAGACCCAGTACTTC.

This clonotype was counted only a few times. The rearrangement uses TRBV5-4 and TRBJ2-7; D might be TRBD1 (6 bases). Germline V gives CDR1 SGHNT, CDR2 YYREEE (reference sequence). Between the trimmed V and J ends, which lost 2 bases and 3 bases, there was a span of 9 bases. This CDR3 contains 13 residues. The CDR3 region is CASSFTGNYEQYF. The DNA for the CDR3 is TGTGCCAGCAGCTTCACAGGGAACTACGAGCAGTACTTC. The whole variable domain, filled in from reference TRBV5-4 and TRBJ2-7, reads ETGVTQSPTHLIKTRGQQVTLRCSSQSGHNTVSWYQQALGQGPQFIFQYYREEENGRGNFPPRFSGLQFPNYSSELNVNALELDDSALYLCASSFTGNYEQYFGPGTRLTVT.

This clonotype was seen many times. The chain uses TRBV29-1 and TRBJ2-4; TRBD2 matches at 10 bases. The CDR3 runs to 15 residues. V shed 4 bases and J 0 bases; nucleotides not matched to a gene: 3. In germline, CDR1 is SQVTM, CDR2 ANQGSEA. The CDR3 DNA follows: TGCAGCGTTGGAGTAGCGGGGGGAGCCAAAAACATTCAGTACTTC. Encoded protein: CSVGVAGGAKNIQYF.